Following are 22 T cell receptor beta chains from one sample sequenced in a study of control samples from healthy donors and cancer patients. The data were produced by immunoSEQ multiplex PCR, yet TCRdb's version contains in-frame clones alone and is incomplete. Here the sample spans about 160,000 clones, around 94% being singletons. What was sequenced was PBMCs. The source is a man aged 55 to 69 with colorectal cancer.

V usage is TRBV12-5 and J usage is TRBJ2-3; TRBD2 agrees at 8 bases. The CDR3 runs to 15 residues. V was pared by 4 bases and J by 6 bases, with 9 bases of the junction left unmatched. In germline, CDR1 is LGHNT, CDR2 FRNRAP. Here the CDR3 DNA reads TGTGCTAGTGGTTCATCGTCGGGGGGGCTGGATACGCAGTATTTT. This encodes CASGSSSGGLDTQYF.

The V call is TRBV13, the J call TRBJ1-5; D unclear. This CDR3 comprises 12 residues. The germline gives CDR1 PRHDT, CDR2 FYEKMQ (reference sequence). Trimming cost V 0 bases and J 6 bases, with 3 bases left between them. CDR3: CASSLGGQPQHF. As DNA, the CDR3 is TGTGCCAGCAGCTTAGGAGGTCAGCCCCAGCATTTT.

The chain couples TRBV6-1 to TRBJ1-2; TRBD1 agrees at 7 bases. The germline CDR1 and CDR2 sequences are MNHNS and SASEGT. The CDR3 spans 14 residues. J was trimmed by 5 bases and V by 0 bases; bases with no gene match: 3. The CDR3 DNA reads TGTGCCAGCAGTGAAGCAGGGGGCAGGTATGGCTACACCTTC. Residues: CASSEAGGRYGYTF.

The chain links TRBV9 to TRBJ1-2, with a weak D call TRBD1 (6 bases). CDR3 length: 15 amino acids. V dropped 3 bases and J dropped 1 base, with 13 bases sitting between them. Germline V lookup: CDR1 SGDLS, CDR2 YYNGEE. CDR3 sequence (DNA): TGTGCCAGCAGCGGCCCGGGGGCGGATAACTATGGCTACACCTTC. Translation: CASSGPGADNYGYTF.

J is TRBJ2-2 and V is TRBV5-1, with 7 bases that match TRBD1. V trimming: 4 bases; J trimming: 1 base; junction bases outside the gene matches: 4. The CDR3 has 15 residues. Germline V CDR1 and CDR2: SGHRS, YFSETQ. CDR3 DNA sequence: TGCGCCAGCAGCGCAGGACAGGAGAACACCGGGGAGCTGTTTTTT. As protein: CASSAGQENTGELFF.

This clone was seen just once. The chain couples TRBV6-6 to TRBJ2-1, with 10 bases matching TRBD2. CDR3 length: 16 amino acids. Trimming removed 0 bases from V and 7 bases from J; junction bases left unmatched: 6. The germline CDR1 and CDR2 sequences are MNHNY and SVGAGI (reference sequence). CDR3 loop: CASSYSDSGGWNEQFF. The CDR3 bases are TGTGCCAGCAGTTACTCAGATAGCGGGGGGTGGAATGAGCAGTTCTTC.

The rearrangement uses TRBV5-1 and TRBJ2-7; 8 bases are shared with TRBD1. The germline V gene encodes CDR1 SGHRS and CDR2 YFSETQ. V lost 4 bases, J lost 0 bases, and 3 bases stayed unmatched. The CDR3 is made up of 14 amino acids. The CDR3 is CASSPQGASYEQYF. The CDR3, as DNA: TGCGCCAGCAGCCCCCAGGGGGCCTCCTACGAGCAGTACTTC.

The chain employs TRBV19 and TRBJ2-2; D not resolved. The CDR3 is 17 residues long. V was clipped by 3 bases and J by 4 bases, with 18 bases between them. Germline loops: CDR1 LNHDA, CDR2 SQIVND (reference sequence). The CDR3 spells CASSISALPPFTGELFF. The CDR3 nucleotides are TGTGCCAGTAGTATCTCGGCCCTACCCCCCTTCACCGGGGAGCTGTTTTTT.

The CDR3 sequence is CASSLGGGRGQPQHF. The CDR3 nucleotides are TGCGCCAGCAGCTTGGGAGGGGGCCGAGGCCAGCCCCAGCATTTT. The V gene is TRBV5-1, the J gene TRBJ1-5, with TRBD1 matching over 7 bases. The ends lost 0 bases at V and 7 bases at J; junction bases unmatched: 7. The CDR3 length is 15 residues. In germline, CDR1 is SGHRS, CDR2 YFSETQ.

V is TRBV7-2 and J is TRBJ2-2, with 11 bases matching TRBD1. Germline-derived CDR1 and CDR2 are SGHTA and FQGNSA. This CDR3 region has 15 residues. V lost 7 bases to trimming and J lost 6 bases; unmatched junction nucleotides: 7. The DNA for the CDR3 is TGTGCCAGCAAGCCGGGACAGGGGGGGCCCGGGGAGCTGTTTTTT. Translation gives CASKPGQGGPGELFF.

This chain uses TRBV12-3 or TRBV12-4 with TRBJ2-5, with a weak D call TRBD1 (5 bases). The CDR3 sequence is 13 residues long. V lost 3 bases to trimming and J lost 4 bases, with 9 bases between them. CDR3 nucleotide sequence: TGTGCCAGCAGTTTTGGCCAGGGAGAGACCCAGTACTTC. This encodes CASSFGQGETQYF.

The rearrangement links TRBV7-9 to TRBJ2-3; 10 bases are shared with TRBD2. Losses at the gene ends were 1 base for V and 6 bases for J; bases not matched to a gene: 10. The CDR3 covers 17 residues. In germline, CDR1 is SEHNR, CDR2 FQNEAQ (reference sequence). The CDR3 nucleotides are TGTGCCAGCAGCTTAGGTCCTAGCGGGGGCCGAGGGGATACGCAGTATTTT. Protein product: CASSLGPSGGRGDTQYF.

The chain uses TRBV5-1 and TRBJ1-2, with D unresolved. Trimming took off 9 bases at V and 4 bases at J, with 10 bases between the two ends. CDR1 is SGHRS and CDR2 is YFSETQ in the germline V gene. This CDR3 contains 11 residues. Here the CDR3 DNA reads TGCGCCACCCGGGGTGTCTATGGCTACACCTTC. It specifies CATRGVYGYTF. Drawing the rest from reference TRBV5-1 and TRBJ1-2, the complete variable domain is KAGVTQTPRYLIKTRGQQVTLSCSPISGHRSVSWYQQTPGQGLQFLFEYFSETQRNKGNFPGRFSGRQFSNSRSEMNVSTLELGDSALYLCATRGVYGYTFGSGTRLTVV.

This chain connects TRBV18 to TRBJ1-3; D remains ambiguous. Germline V lookup: CDR1 KGHSH, CDR2 LQKENI. This CDR3 comprises 12 residues. Trimming cost V 6 bases and J 3 bases, with 6 bases left between them. The CDR3 reads CASSPGGNTIYF. The CDR3 DNA reads as TGTGCCAGCTCCCCCGGTGGAAACACCATATATTTT.

The chain combines TRBV27 with TRBJ1-5; D is unresolved. Trimming stripped 6 bases from V and 2 bases from J, with 11 bases between. Per the germline V gene, CDR1 is MNHEY and CDR2 is SMNVEV (reference sequence). The CDR3 has 14 residues. CDR3 bases: TGTGCCAGCAGCTCTCTAGGAGGCAATCAGCCCCAGCATTTT. Translation gives CASSSLGGNQPQHF.

V and J are TRBV6-5 and TRBJ2-1, with 8 bases lining up with TRBD2. The germline V gene has CDR1 MNHEY and CDR2 SVGAGI. The CDR3 is made up of 15 amino acids. J lost 2 bases, V lost 6 bases, and 6 bases had no gene match. The CDR3, as DNA: TGTGCCAGCAGATTCAGCGGGGGAGCCTACAATGAGCAGTTCTTC. Amino acids: CASRFSGGAYNEQFF.

This chain links TRBV30 with TRBJ1-1; TRBD1 might be the D (5 bases). Germline CDR1 reads GTSNPN; CDR2 reads SVGIG (reference sequence). The CDR3 loop spans 16 amino acids. Trimming stripped 0 bases from V and 3 bases from J, with 17 bases between. CDR3 in DNA: TGTGCCTGGAGTGTACTCAGGGCAGGAGGAGACACTGAAGCTTTCTTT. This codes for CAWSVLRAGGDTEAFF.

The chain recombines TRBV12-3 or TRBV12-4 with TRBJ1-2, with D hard to call. V was pared by 3 bases and J by 4 bases, with 6 bases between. This CDR3 has 12 amino acids. The CDR3 loop reads CASSLIRYGYTF. CDR3 nucleotides: TGTGCCAGCAGTTTGATACGCTATGGCTACACCTTC.

The chain recombines TRBV6-4 with TRBJ2-5; 9 nucleotides match TRBD1. CDR3 length: 13 amino acids. V lost 8 bases and J lost 5; bases outside the gene matches: 6. Germline CDR1 reads MRHNA; CDR2 reads SNTAGT. The CDR3 here is CASRQGDLETQYF. CDR3 nucleotides: TGTGCCAGCCGACAGGGGGATCTCGAGACCCAGTACTTC.

The chain joins TRBV5-1 to TRBJ2-3; 9 nucleotides match TRBD2. The trim removed 2 bases at V and 0 bases at J, leaving 7 bases unmatched. This CDR3 contains 17 residues. The germline CDR1 and CDR2 sequences are SGHRS and YFSETQ. The CDR3 DNA sequence: TGCGCCAGCAGCTTTCCCCCCGCGGGGGGGAGCACAGATACGCAGTATTTT. This sequence encodes CASSFPPAGGSTDTQYF.

The chain joins TRBV5-1 to TRBJ1-1; 8 bases are shared with TRBD1. V lost 4 bases to trimming and J lost 4 bases; unmatched junction nucleotides: 9. The germline CDR1 and CDR2 sequences are SGHRS and YFSETQ. The CDR3 has 15 amino acids. This chain's CDR3 is CASSPSTGVGTEAFF. CDR3 coding DNA: TGCGCCAGCAGCCCGTCGACAGGGGTGGGCACTGAAGCTTTCTTT. Full variable domain (missing parts from reference TRBV5-1 and TRBJ1-1): KAGVTQTPRYLIKTRGQQVTLSCSPISGHRSVSWYQQTPGQGLQFLFEYFSETQRNKGNFPGRFSGRQFSNSRSEMNVSTLELGDSALYLCASSPSTGVGTEAFFGQGTRLTVV.

The chain recombines TRBV10-2 with TRBJ1-2; no reliable D call. The germline gives CDR1 WSHSY, CDR2 SAAADI. The V gene lost 3 bases and the J gene lost 4 bases, with 9 bases spanning the gap. The length of the CDR3 is 13 residues. This chain's CDR3 is CASSETVTYGYTF. As DNA, the CDR3 is TGCGCCAGCAGTGAAACGGTTACCTATGGCTACACCTTC.